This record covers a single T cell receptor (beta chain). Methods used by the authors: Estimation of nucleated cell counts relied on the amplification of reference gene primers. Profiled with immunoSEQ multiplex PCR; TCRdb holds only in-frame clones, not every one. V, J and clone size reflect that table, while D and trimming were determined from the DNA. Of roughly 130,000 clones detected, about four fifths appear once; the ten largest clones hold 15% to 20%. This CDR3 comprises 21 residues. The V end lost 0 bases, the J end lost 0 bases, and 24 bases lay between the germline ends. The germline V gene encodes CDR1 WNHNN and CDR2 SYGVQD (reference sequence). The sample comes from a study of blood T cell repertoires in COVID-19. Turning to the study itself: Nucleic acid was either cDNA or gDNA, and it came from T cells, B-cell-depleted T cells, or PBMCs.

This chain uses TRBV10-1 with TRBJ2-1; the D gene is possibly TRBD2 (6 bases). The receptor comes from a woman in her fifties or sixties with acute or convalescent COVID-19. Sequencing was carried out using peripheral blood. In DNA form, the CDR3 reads TGCGCCAGCAGTGAGTCCGGGGGATATGGAAGGGGACCCAGCTCCTACAATGAGCAGTTCTTC. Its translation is CASSESGGYGRGPSSYNEQFF.